This record looks at one TCR beta chain sequence and its context. This clone came up once. Its binding antigen is unknown. Per-nucleotide qualities are absent, and no much larger clonotype sits a single base away. This sample was taken from a study of T cell responses to AZD1222 COVID-19 vaccine (dated by TCRdb to about 2021). In terms of the full investigation: TCR sequencing covered fewer than 250 trial participants: some 210 given two doses of AZD1222 and around 26 given two doses of MenACWY control vaccine. Enrollment into the trials was organized by age into subgroups of 18-55, 56-69 and 70-plus years, and those subgroups contained approximately 160, 26 and 62 TCR-sequenced participants, respectively. Study-level results and caveats: The vaccine-associated CD4 TCRs covered the entire spike protein, and the dominant responses fell in regions 160-218 and 743-854. Spike-specific TCR breadth and depth rose significantly after two AZD1222 doses compared with day 0 and with MenACWY recipients. Because no samples from the day 14 peak response were available, repertoires could be characterized only after the peak T cell response. The 56-69-year group was small, and its depth increase did not reach significance, likely because of low power. Participants were mostly white British, with more females than males. The authors suggested clonal diversity may have been underestimated. Conclusions about previously exposed vaccinees were limited because only a handful of AZD1222 recipients were SARS-CoV-2 seropositive at baseline. Nearly half of unique spike-specific TCRs reportedly recognized epitopes outside regions mutated in the B.1.351 and B.1.1.7 variants.

The time point label for this specimen denotes: about 28 days (+/-7) after the second vaccine dose. AZD1222 recipients given second doses at about 4 weeks or at about 12 weeks were pooled, since spike-specific TCR depth and breadth were not found to differ between the two schedules. Vaccinee samples were obtained from the UK trials COV001 and COV002, which included a single-blind randomized controlled phase 2/3 trial of AZD1222 (ChAdOx1 nCoV-19) in healthy adults. For TCRbeta chain sequencing, PBMC samples from trial participants were taken at day 0 and at day 28 after the second dose. The CDR3 regions of human TCRbeta chains were analyzed by immunosequencing. The authors' pipeline ran thus. Repertoire TCRs were matched against a reference library of SARS-CoV-2-specific TCRs generated with the MIRA antigen-specificity platform. Breadth was defined as the fraction of unique TCRs that were SARS-CoV-2-associated. Depth was defined as the fraction of total T cells that were SARS-CoV-2-associated. Using the MIRA data, each spike-specific TCR was assigned both to the spike region to which the TCR was reactive and to a CD4 or CD8 class. Log10-transformed breadth and depth values were compared by one-way ANOVA with Sidak's multiple comparisons tests. Not all clones reach the TCRdb copy of this immuneACCESS table, which keeps in-frame sequences only. Checked studies attribute under half of the gap to unresolved V genes and leave the rest unexplained. That table gives V, J and clone size, and the DNA gave D and trimming. This sample gives roughly 120,000 clones in total; around 89% of them show up just once. The ten largest clones represent roughly 6.9% of the sample.

Relative to germline, V is missing 10 bases and J is missing 5 bases, with 12 bases of the junction outside any gene match. Including cysteine and phenylalanine, the CDR3 has 14 amino acids. Just CDR3 DNA is preserved here, 42 bases in frame from base 1. CDR1 MDHEN and CDR2 SYDVKM were looked up in the germline V gene. The receptor's source is an adult who received the AZD1222 COVID-19 vaccine. This chain is built from TRBV28 and TRBJ1-1, and 8 bases in between align with TRBD1. The sequencing used peripheral blood, collected 28 days after the second AZD1222 dose. The CDR3 has the sequence CATAWTGKETEAFF. The DNA sequence is as follows: TGTGCCACCGCCTGGACAGGGAAGGAAACTGAAGCTTTCTTT.